The 3 T cell receptor beta chains below were found in one sample sequenced in a study of T cell responses to AZD1222 COVID-19 vaccine. Some clones are missing from TCRdb's copy, which holds only in-frame ones; the method was immunoSEQ multiplex PCR. Here the sample spans 150,000 to 200,000 clones, approximately 89% being singletons. The specimen comprised peripheral blood, sampled 28 days after the second AZD1222 dose. Receptors were obtained from an adult who received the AZD1222 COVID-19 vaccine.

The chain couples TRBV11-1 to TRBJ1-2; no clear D. Germline CDR1 and CDR2: SGHAT and FQDESV (reference sequence). V was cut by 2 bases and J by 6 bases, with 13 bases left in between. The CDR3 covers 14 residues. The CDR3 spells CASSLRPSPDGYTF. DNA of the CDR3: TGTGCCAGCAGCTTACGGCCCTCCCCGGATGGCTACACCTTC. Together with reference TRBV11-1 and TRBJ1-2, the CDR3 gives the full variable domain: EAEVAQSPRYKITEKSQAVAFWCDPISGHATLYWYRQILGQGPELLVQFQDESVVDDSQLPKDRFSAERLKGVDSTLKIQPAELGDSAMYLCASSLRPSPDGYTFGSGTRLTVV.

This clone was picked up one time. This specimen includes other DNA sequences encoding the same CDR3. This chain links TRBV7-2 with TRBJ1-1, with D possibly being TRBD1 (6 bases). Germline V lookup: CDR1 SGHTA, CDR2 FQGNSA. V lost 5 bases and J 1 base, leaving 11 bases between the germline ends. The CDR3 has 14 residues. The CDR3 region is CASSPGAANTEAFF. The CDR3 nucleotides are TGTGCCAGCAGCCCAGGGGCAGCGAACACTGAAGCTTTCTTT.

The chain joins TRBV2 to TRBJ2-5; D uncertain. The CDR3 runs 16 residues. Germline values: CDR1 SNHLY, CDR2 FYNNEI. With 0 bases removed from V and 5 bases from J, the gap between germline ends came to 16 bases. CDR3 bases: TGTGCCAGCAGTGAAGCTGACAAAACCCCCGCTGAGACCCAGTACTTC. Amino acids: CASSEADKTPAETQYF. The variable domain in full, with the rest retrieved from reference TRBV2 and TRBJ2-5, is EPEVTQTPSHQVTQMGQEVILRCVPISNHLYFYWYRQILGQKVEFLVSFYNNEISEKSEIFDDQFSVERPDGSNFTLKIRSTKLEDSAMYFCASSEADKTPAETQYFGPGTRLLVL.